This T cell receptor (beta chain) stems from a study of cytomegalovirus exposure and HLA in healthy donors. Overall study results and limits: Investigators reported over 150 TCR beta chains as tied to cytomegalovirus. HLA alleles were associated with 15,000 to 20,000 TCR beta sequences in a later analysis at 0.05 false discovery rate.

Note on this clone: Its antigen is still unknown.

Germline V gene data show CDR1 as SGHVS and CDR2 as FQNEAQ. The V and J ends lost 5 bases and 3 bases, in that order; junction bases with no gene match: 8. The CDR3 length is 15 residues. Primers: 60 Vbeta forward and 13 Jbeta reverse. Repertoires were generated with immunoSEQ multiplex PCR, while TCRdb's copy carries only in-frame clones and drops some. Of around 99,000 clones in the sample, over 70% were seen once. The rearrangement uses TRBV7-8 and TRBJ2-7, with 9 bases identical to TRBD1. The receptor's source is a man younger than 45 in good health and CMV-seronegative. Material for sequencing was PBMCs. The CDR3 nucleotides read TGTGCCAGCAGCACGAGAGGACAGGGGAGCTACGAGCAGTACTTC. As protein: CASSTRGQGSYEQYF.